Below are 6 T cell receptor beta chains sequenced from a single sample in a study of T cell repertoires in cytomegalovirus infection. TCRdb reprocessed the reads with MiXCR, giving one entry per CDR3 protein. Of around 190,000 distinct CDR3 sequences listed, around an eighth are singletons. The specimen sequenced was PBMCs. These receptors were taken from a human donor in good health (CMV status not recorded). Some clones in this sample may be carry-over from other donors' samples.

The chain employs TRBV12-5 and TRBJ1-4; D is perhaps TRBD1 (6 bases). V lost 5 bases to trimming and J lost 6 bases, with 13 bases between them. Germline V gives CDR1 LGHNT, CDR2 FRNRAP. CDR3 length: 14 residues. The chain's CDR3 is CASGPRDKDEKLFF. DNA for the CDR3: TGTGCTAGTGGTCCGAGGGACAAGGATGAAAAACTGTTTTTT.

This clonotype was found a few times. The chain recombines TRBV2 with TRBJ2-7; 7 bases agree with TRBD2. The germline CDR1 and CDR2 sequences are SNHLY and FYNNEI. This CDR3 contains 10 residues. CDR3 in DNA: TGTGCTACTCAAGCGGGGGAGCAGTACTTC. Its protein is CATQAGEQYF.

This clonotype was seen ten or more times. V and J are TRBV27 and TRBJ1-1, with 7 bases fitting TRBD1. V shed 8 bases and J 0 bases; nucleotides not matched to a gene: 3. The CDR3 contains 13 residues. CDR1 is MNHEY, CDR2 SMNVEV, per germline (reference sequence). The CDR3 sequence: CASWDSMNTEAFF. The CDR3, as DNA: TGTGCCAGCTGGGACAGTATGAACACTGAAGCTTTCTTT.

This clonotype has ten or more counts. This could be a read error, since a much larger clone is one nucleotide away. This rearrangement joins TRBV7-3 to TRBJ1-1; D unresolved. The V end was cut by 2 bases, the J end by 1 base, with 5 bases between. The germline gives CDR1 SGHTA, CDR2 FQGTGA. This CDR3 has 13 amino acids. The DNA of the CDR3 is TGTGCCAGCAGCTTAGATCCGAACACTGAAGCTTTCTTT. It yields the protein CASSLDPNTEAFF. Based on the CDR3 plus reference TRBV7-3 and TRBJ1-1, the full variable domain is GAGVSQTPSNKVTEKGKYVELRCDPISGHTALYWYRQSLGQGPEFLIYFQGTGAADDSGLPNDRFFAVRPEGSVSTLKIQRTERGDSAVYLCASSLDPNTEAFFGQGTRLTVV.

This clonotype appeared a few times. This sequence joins TRBV12-3 or TRBV12-4 and TRBJ1-5; unclear D gene. CDR3 length equals 12 residues. Trimming removed 5 bases from V and 6 bases from J, with 8 bases in between. The CDR3 loop is CASSTDGQPQHF. CDR3 DNA: TGTGCCAGCAGTACTGACGGTCAGCCCCAGCATTTT.

In this sample, this clonotype turned up many times. V gene TRBV7-8 combines with J gene TRBJ1-5; D is possibly TRBD1 (5 bases). There are 14 residues in the CDR3. V lost 4 bases and J 3 bases, leaving 10 bases between the germline ends. Germline CDR1 and CDR2: SGHVS and FQNEAQ. The chain's CDR3 is CASSSRDSNQPQHF. The CDR3 DNA sequence: TGTGCCAGCAGCTCCCGGGACTCCAATCAGCCCCAGCATTTT.